This TCR beta chain is from a study of blood T cell repertoires in COVID-19. On the study more broadly: COVID-19 samples, acute and convalescent, were from the United States, Italy and Spain. The cDNA or gDNA used as material had been derived from T cells, B-cell-depleted T cells, or PBMCs.

The method was immunoSEQ multiplex PCR; TCRdb's version includes in-frame clones alone and lacks a portion of them. The sample has hundreds of thousands of clones, around 86% seen once. Germline assignment: CDR1 MNHEY and CDR2 SMNVEV (reference sequence). This CDR3 spans 14 amino acids. The V segment lost 5 bases and the J segment 5 bases; nucleotides outside the gene matches: 4. The sample taken for sequencing was peripheral blood. This TCR was recovered from a woman aged 25 to 45 with active or convalescent COVID-19. The chain carries TRBV27 and TRBJ1-1, with 11 bases identical to TRBD1. CDR3 sequence reads: CASSPRDRGTEAFF. The CDR3 coding sequence is TGTGCCAGCAGTCCCAGGGACAGGGGGACTGAAGCTTTCTTT.